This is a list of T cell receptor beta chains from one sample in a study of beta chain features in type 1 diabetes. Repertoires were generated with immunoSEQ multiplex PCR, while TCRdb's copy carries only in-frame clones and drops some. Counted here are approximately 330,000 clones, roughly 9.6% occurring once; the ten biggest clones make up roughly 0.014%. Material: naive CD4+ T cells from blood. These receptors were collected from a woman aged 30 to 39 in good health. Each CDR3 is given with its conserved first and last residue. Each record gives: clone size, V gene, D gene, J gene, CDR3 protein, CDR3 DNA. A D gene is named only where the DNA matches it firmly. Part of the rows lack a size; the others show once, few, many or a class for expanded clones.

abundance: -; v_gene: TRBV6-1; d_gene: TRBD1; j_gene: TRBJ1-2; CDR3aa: CASRDRGNNYGYTF; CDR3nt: TGTGCCAGCAGGGACAGGGGAAATAACTATGGCTACACCTTC
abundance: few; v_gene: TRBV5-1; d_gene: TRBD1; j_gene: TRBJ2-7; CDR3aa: CASSLGTGVYEQYF; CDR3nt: TGCGCCAGCAGCTTGGGGACAGGGGTCTACGAGCAGTACTTC
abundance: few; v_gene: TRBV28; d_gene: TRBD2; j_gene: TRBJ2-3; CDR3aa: CASSNSGSGADTQYF; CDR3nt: TGTGCCAGCAGTAATAGCGGGAGTGGGGCAGATACGCAGTATTTT
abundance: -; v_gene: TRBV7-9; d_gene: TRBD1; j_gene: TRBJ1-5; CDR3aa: CASSLQTGEQPQHF; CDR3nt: TGTGCCAGCAGCTTACAAACAGGGGAACAGCCCCAGCATTTT
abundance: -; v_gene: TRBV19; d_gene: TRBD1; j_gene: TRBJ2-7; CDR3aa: CASSKDRGDYEQYF; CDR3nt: TGTGCCAGTAGTAAGGACAGGGGGGACTACGAGCAGTACTTC
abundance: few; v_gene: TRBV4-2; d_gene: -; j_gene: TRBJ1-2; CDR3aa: CASSQPLSGYTF; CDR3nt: TGTGCCAGCAGCCAACCTTTGAGTGGCTACACCTTC
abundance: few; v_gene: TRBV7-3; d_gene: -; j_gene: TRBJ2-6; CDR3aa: CASSFGASGANVLTF; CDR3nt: TGTGCCAGCAGCTTTGGGGCCTCTGGGGCCAACGTCCTGACTTTC
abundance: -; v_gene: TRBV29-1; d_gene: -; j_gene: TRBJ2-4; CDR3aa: CSVGPRGQNIQYF; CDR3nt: TGCAGCGTTGGCCCCCGCGGGCAAAACATTCAGTACTTC
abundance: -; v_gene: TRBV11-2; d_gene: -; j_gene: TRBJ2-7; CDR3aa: CASSLLSDSSYEQYF; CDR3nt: TGTGCCAGCAGCCTCCTTAGCGATAGCTCCTACGAGCAGTACTTC
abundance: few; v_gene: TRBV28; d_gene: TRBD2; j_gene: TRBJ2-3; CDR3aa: CASSFPWGGAGDTQYF; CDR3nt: TGTGCCAGCAGTTTCCCCTGGGGGGGAGCCGGAGATACGCAGTATTTT
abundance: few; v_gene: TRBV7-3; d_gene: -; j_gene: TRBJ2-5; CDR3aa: CASSLGSMGKETQYF; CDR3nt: TGTGCCAGCAGCCTAGGGAGTATGGGGAAGGAGACCCAGTACTTC
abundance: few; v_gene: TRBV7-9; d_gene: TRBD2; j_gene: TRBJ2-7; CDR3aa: CASSSSGSTHEQYF; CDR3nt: TGTGCCAGCAGCTCTAGCGGGAGTACCCACGAGCAGTACTTC
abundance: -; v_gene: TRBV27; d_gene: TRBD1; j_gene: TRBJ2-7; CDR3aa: CASRDRSLISYEQYF; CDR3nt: TGTGCCAGCAGGGACAGGTCACTTATCTCCTACGAGCAGTACTTC
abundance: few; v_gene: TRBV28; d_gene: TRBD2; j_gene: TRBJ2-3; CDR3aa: CASSLATSGTDTQYF; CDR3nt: TGTGCCAGCAGTTTAGCCACTAGCGGCACAGATACGCAGTATTTT
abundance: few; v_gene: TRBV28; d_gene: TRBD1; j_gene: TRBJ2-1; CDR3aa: CASSLGGRGRNEQFF; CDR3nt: TGTGCCAGCAGTTTAGGCGGCAGGGGGCGAAATGAGCAGTTCTTC
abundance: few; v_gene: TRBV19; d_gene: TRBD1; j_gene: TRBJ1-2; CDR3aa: CASSKTGFGYTF; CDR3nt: TGTGCCAGTAGCAAGACAGGGTTTGGCTACACCTTC
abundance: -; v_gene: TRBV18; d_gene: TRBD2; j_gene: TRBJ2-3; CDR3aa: CASSPLAGEDTQYF; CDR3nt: TGTGCCAGCTCACCACTAGCGGGAGAAGATACGCAGTATTTT
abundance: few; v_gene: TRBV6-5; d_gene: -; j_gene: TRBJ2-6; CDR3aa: CASSYSNTGANVLTF; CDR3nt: TGTGCCAGCAGTTACTCGAACACTGGGGCCAACGTCCTGACTTTC
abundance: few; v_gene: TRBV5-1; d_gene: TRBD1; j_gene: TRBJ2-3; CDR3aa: CASSIQGAGTDTQYF; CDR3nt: TGCGCCAGCAGCATACAGGGGGCCGGCACAGATACGCAGTATTTT
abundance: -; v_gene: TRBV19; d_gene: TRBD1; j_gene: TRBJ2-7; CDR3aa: CASSTSDRDRAYEQYF; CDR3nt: TGTGCCAGTAGTACCTCCGACCGGGACAGGGCCTACGAGCAGTACTTC
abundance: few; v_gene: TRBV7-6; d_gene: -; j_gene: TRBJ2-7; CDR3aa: CASSLAGSSYEQYF; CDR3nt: TGTGCCAGCAGCTTAGCCGGGAGCTCCTACGAGCAGTACTTC
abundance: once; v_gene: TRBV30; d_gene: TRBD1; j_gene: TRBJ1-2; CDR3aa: CAWSVQGVNYGYTF; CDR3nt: TGTGCCTGGAGTGTACAGGGGGTGAACTATGGCTACACCTTC
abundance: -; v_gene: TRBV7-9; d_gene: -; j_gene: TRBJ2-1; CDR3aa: CASSFPGSDYNEQFF; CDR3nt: TGTGCCAGCAGCTTCCCCGGGAGTGACTACAATGAGCAGTTCTTC
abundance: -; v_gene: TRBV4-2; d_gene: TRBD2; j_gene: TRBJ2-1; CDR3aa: CASSQDVAGGINEQFF; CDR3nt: TGTGCCAGCAGCCAAGATGTAGCGGGAGGGATCAATGAGCAGTTCTTC
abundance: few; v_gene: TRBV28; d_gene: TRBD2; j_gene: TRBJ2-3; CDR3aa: CARTLTSGSSDTQYF; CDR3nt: TGTGCCAGGACCCTGACTAGCGGGAGTTCAGATACGCAGTATTTT
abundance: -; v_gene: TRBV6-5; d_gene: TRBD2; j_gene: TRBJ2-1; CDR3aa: CASSYSAGVRGEQFF; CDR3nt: TGTGCCAGCAGTTACTCAGCGGGAGTGCGGGGTGAGCAGTTCTTC
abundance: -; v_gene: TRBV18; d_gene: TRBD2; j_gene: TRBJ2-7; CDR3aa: CASSPTTSGRGFEQYF; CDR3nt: TGTGCCAGCTCTCCTACGACTAGCGGGAGGGGGTTCGAGCAGTACTTC
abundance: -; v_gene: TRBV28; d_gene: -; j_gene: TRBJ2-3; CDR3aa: CASSLSADTQYF; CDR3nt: TGTGCCAGCAGTTTATCGGCAGATACGCAGTATTTT
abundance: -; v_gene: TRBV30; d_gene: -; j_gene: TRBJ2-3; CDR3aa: CAWLTGEADTQYF; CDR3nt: TGTGCCTGGTTAACAGGGGAGGCAGATACGCAGTATTTT
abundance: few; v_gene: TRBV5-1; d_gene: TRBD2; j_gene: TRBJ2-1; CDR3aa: CASSLVASGSGEQFF; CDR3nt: TGCGCCAGCAGCTTGGTGGCTAGCGGGAGTGGTGAGCAGTTCTTC
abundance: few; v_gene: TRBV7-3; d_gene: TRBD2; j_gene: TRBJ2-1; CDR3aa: CASSFRLAGVDNEQFF; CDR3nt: TGTGCCAGCAGCTTCCGGCTAGCGGGAGTCGACAATGAGCAGTTCTTC
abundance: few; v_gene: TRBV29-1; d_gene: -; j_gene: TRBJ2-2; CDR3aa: CSVEQANTGELFF; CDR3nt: TGCAGCGTTGAACAGGCGAACACCGGGGAGCTGTTTTTT
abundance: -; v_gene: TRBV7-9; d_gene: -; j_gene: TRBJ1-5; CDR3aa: CASSSQAGLNQPQHF; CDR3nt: TGTGCCAGCAGCTCACAAGCTGGACTTAATCAGCCCCAGCATTTT
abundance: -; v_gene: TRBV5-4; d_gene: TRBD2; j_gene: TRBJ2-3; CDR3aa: CASSQDKGSGRSDTQYF; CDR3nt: TGTGCCAGCAGCCAAGATAAAGGTAGCGGGAGATCCGATACGCAGTATTTT
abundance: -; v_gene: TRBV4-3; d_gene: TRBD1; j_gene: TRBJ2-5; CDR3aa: CASSLGYRGQETQYF; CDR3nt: TGCGCCAGCAGCCTCGGGTACAGGGGGCAAGAGACCCAGTACTTC
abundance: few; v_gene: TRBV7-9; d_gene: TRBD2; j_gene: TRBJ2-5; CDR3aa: CASSHGLADQETQYF; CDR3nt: TGTGCCAGCAGCCACGGACTAGCGGACCAAGAGACCCAGTACTTC
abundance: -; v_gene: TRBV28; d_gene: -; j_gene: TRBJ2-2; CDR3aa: CASSKGQNTGELFF; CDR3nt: TGTGCCAGCTCCAAGGGACAGAACACCGGGGAGCTGTTTTTT
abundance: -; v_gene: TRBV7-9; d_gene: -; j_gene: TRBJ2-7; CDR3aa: CASSPGDLRYEQYF; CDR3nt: TGTGCCAGCAGCCCGGGGGACCTACGCTACGAGCAGTACTTC